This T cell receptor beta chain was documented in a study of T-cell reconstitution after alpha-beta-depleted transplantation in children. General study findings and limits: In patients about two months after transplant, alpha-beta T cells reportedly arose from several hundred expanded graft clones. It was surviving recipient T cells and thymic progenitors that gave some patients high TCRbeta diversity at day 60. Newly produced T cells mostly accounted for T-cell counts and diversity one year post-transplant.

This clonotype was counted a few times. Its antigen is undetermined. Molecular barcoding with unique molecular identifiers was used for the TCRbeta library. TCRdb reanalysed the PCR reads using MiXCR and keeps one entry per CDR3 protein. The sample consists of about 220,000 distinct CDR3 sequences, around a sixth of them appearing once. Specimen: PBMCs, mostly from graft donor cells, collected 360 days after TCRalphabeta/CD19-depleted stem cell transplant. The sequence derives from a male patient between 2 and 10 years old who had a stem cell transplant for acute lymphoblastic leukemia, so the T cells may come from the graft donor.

The CDR3 DNA sequence: TGTGCGGGGACAGAAAACAATGAGCAGTTCTTC. Amino acids: CAGTENNEQFF. The gene calls are TRBV30 and TRBJ2-1, with 7 bases identical to TRBD1. The V gene's germline CDR1 is GTSNPN and CDR2 SVGIG (reference sequence). CDR3 length: 11 residues.